Each of the 20 T cell receptor beta chains below was sequenced from the same sample in a study of immune cell composition in non-small cell lung cancer. The protocol was immunoSEQ multiplex PCR, while the TCRdb copy is restricted to in-frame clones and leaves out a portion. The sample yields roughly 3,700 clones, 70% to 85% seen once. The sequenced material came from lung tumor tissue. The receptors come from a human donor with non-small cell lung cancer.

CDR3 amino acids: CASSGGGTANTEAFF. The CDR3 bases are TGTGCCAGCAGCGGCGGAGGGACAGCGAACACTGAAGCTTTCTTT. This chain joins TRBV5-4 and TRBJ1-1, with 7 bases identical to TRBD1. Looked up from germline, CDR1 is SGHNT and CDR2 is YYREEE (reference sequence). This CDR3 is built from 15 residues. J lost 1 base, V lost 4 bases, and 7 bases had no gene match.

This sequence joins TRBV5-6 and TRBJ2-7; TRBD2 matches 8 bases. This CDR3 has 17 residues. CDR1 and CDR2 from the germline V gene are SGHDT and YYEEEE. The V gene end was trimmed by 3 bases and the J gene end by 6 bases; junction bases not matched to a gene: 17. The CDR3 coding sequence is TGTGCCAGCAGCTGGGGTGGTGTAGCGGGGAGAACGGGCGAGCAGTACTTC. Its protein product is CASSWGGVAGRTGEQYF.

This clone is a singleton in its sample. The chain employs TRBV6-1 and TRBJ2-1; TRBD1 agrees at 8 bases. CDR3 length: 13 residues. With V trimmed by 4 bases and J by 8 bases, 4 bases remained unmatched. Looked up from germline, CDR1 is MNHNS and CDR2 is SASEGT. CDR3 nucleotides: TGTGCCAGCAGTGGGACAGGGTTCGATGAGCAGTTCTTC. This encodes CASSGTGFDEQFF.

This clone came up once. The genes are TRBV27 and TRBJ2-3, with 7 bases matching TRBD2. Germline-derived CDR1 and CDR2 are MNHEY and SMNVEV (reference sequence). This CDR3 spans 17 amino acids. The junction had 9 bases not matched to a gene; V was cut back by 1 base and J by 2 bases. In nucleotides, the CDR3 is TGTGCCAGCAGTTTATGGTATGGGGGGGAGATCACAGATACGCAGTATTTT. This sequence encodes CASSLWYGGEITDTQYF.

The chain couples TRBV7-9 to TRBJ2-1, with 7 nucleotides matching TRBD2. This CDR3 comprises 16 residues. V shed 5 bases, J shed 2 bases, and the junction held 9 bases outside the gene matches. Germline-derived CDR1 and CDR2 are SEHNR and FQNEAQ (reference sequence). CDR3 loop: CASSTRAGPTYNEQFF. CDR3 nucleotides: TGTGCCAGCAGCACAAGAGCGGGACCAACCTACAATGAGCAGTTCTTC. The full variable domain, its missing parts supplied by reference TRBV7-9 and TRBJ2-1, is DTGVSQNPRHKITKRGQNVTFRCDPISEHNRLYWYRQTLGQGPEFLTYFQNEAQLEKSRLLSDRFSAERPKGSFSTLEIQRTEQGDSAMYLCASSTRAGPTYNEQFFGPGTRLTVL.

The rearrangement links TRBV27 to TRBJ2-1; TRBD1 aligns across 8 bases. The V gene's germline CDR1 is MNHEY and CDR2 SMNVEV (reference sequence). The V and J ends lost 6 bases and 6 bases, in that order; junction bases with no gene match: 7. This CDR3 region has 14 residues. The CDR3 loop is CASRWDRFVNEQFF. The CDR3 nucleotides read TGTGCCAGCAGATGGGACAGGTTCGTCAATGAGCAGTTCTTC.

This clone was seen a handful of times. CDR3 DNA: TGTGCCAGCTCGGCACAGGGACGCAGCGGCTACACCTTC. This encodes CASSAQGRSGYTF. J is TRBJ1-2 and V is TRBV6-4, with D possibly being TRBD1 (6 bases). The CDR3 extends over 13 amino acids. The germline V and J ends were trimmed by 8 bases and 8 bases, with 18 bases remaining between them. Germline CDR1 MRHNA, CDR2 SNTAGT.

In this sample, this clone turned up a few times. This sequence joins TRBV9 and TRBJ2-1, with 8 bases identical to TRBD1. The CDR3 extends over 15 amino acids. Per germline, CDR1 SGDLS and CDR2 YYNGEE. V shed 3 bases, J shed 0 bases, and the junction held 2 bases outside the gene matches. The CDR3 sequence: CASSAGGSSYNEQFF. For the CDR3, the DNA is TGTGCCAGCAGCGCAGGGGGCAGCTCCTACAATGAGCAGTTCTTC. The whole variable domain, remainder taken from reference TRBV9 and TRBJ2-1, is DSGVTQTPKHLITATGQRVTLRCSPRSGDLSVYWYQQSLDQGLQFLIQYYNGEERAKGNILERFSAQQFPDLHSELNLSSLELGDSALYFCASSAGGSSYNEQFFGPGTRLTVL.

The J gene is TRBJ2-2, the V gene TRBV2; D is possibly TRBD2 (5 bases). V lost 10 bases, J lost 5 bases, and 14 bases lay in between. This CDR3 region has 13 residues. Germline V gene lookup returns CDR1 SNHLY and CDR2 FYNNEI. The CDR3 protein is CATRDRQTGELFF. CDR3 nucleotides: TGTGCCACCCGGGATAGGCAAACCGGGGAGCTGTTTTTT.

The V and J genes are TRBV29-1 and TRBJ1-2; 9 bases are a match to TRBD1. V was pared by 3 bases and J by 4 bases, with 12 bases of the junction left unmatched. CDR1 and CDR2 (germline): SQVTM, ANQGSEA. The CDR3 runs 16 residues. Here the CDR3 reads CSVEGTGPSNTYGYTF. The CDR3 region has the DNA TGCAGCGTTGAGGGGACAGGGCCCTCTAACACCTATGGCTACACCTTC.

V and J are TRBV5-8 and TRBJ2-7; 11 nucleotides match TRBD1. The J segment lost 4 bases and the V segment lost 0 bases, leaving 6 bases of the junction unmatched. CDR1 SGHTS and CDR2 YDEGEE come from the germline V gene. This CDR3 has 16 residues. The CDR3 loop is CASSLGVGTGGYEQYF. DNA of the CDR3: TGTGCCAGCAGCTTGGGGGTCGGGACAGGGGGTTACGAGCAGTACTTC. The full variable domain, in which reference TRBV5-8 and TRBJ2-7 provide the parts outside the CDR3, is EAGVTQSPTHLIKTRGQQATLRCSPISGHTSVYWYQQALGLGLQFLLWYDEGEERNRGNFPPRFSGRQFPNYSSELNVNALELEDSALYLCASSLGVGTGGYEQYFGPGTRLTVT.

The CDR3, as DNA: TGTGCCAGCAGCCGACAGGGGGGATCGGAGACCCAGTACTTC. The encoded protein is CASSRQGGSETQYF. The V call is TRBV27, the J call TRBJ2-5, with 9 bases identical to TRBD1. The germline V gene has CDR1 MNHEY and CDR2 SMNVEV (reference sequence). Germline trimming cut 6 bases from V and 5 bases from J; bases unmatched to any gene: 7. The CDR3 is 14 residues long.

This chain links TRBV5-8 with TRBJ2-5; 9 bases are a match to TRBD1. Trimming cost V 0 bases and J 4 bases; bases outside gene matches: 7. The CDR3 is made up of 16 amino acids. The V gene's germline CDR1 is SGHTS and CDR2 YDEGEE. CDR3: CASSLGVTGGSETQYF. The CDR3 DNA reads TGTGCCAGCAGCTTGGGGGTGACAGGGGGATCAGAGACCCAGTACTTC.

The rearrangement links TRBV5-1 to TRBJ2-7; 7 bases fit TRBD2. V shed 3 bases, J shed 5 bases, and the junction held 2 bases outside the gene matches. CDR3 length equals 12 residues. Germline loops: CDR1 SGHRS, CDR2 YFSETQ. The chain's CDR3 is CASSYGTNEQYF. Written as DNA, the CDR3 is TGCGCCAGCAGCTACGGGACTAACGAGCAGTACTTC.

A word on this clone: In the same sample, other DNA sequences code for this CDR3. The rearrangement joins TRBV18 to TRBJ2-7; 11 nucleotides match TRBD2. The germline CDR1 and CDR2 sequences are KGHSH and LQKENI. The CDR3 has 15 amino acids. V lost 3 bases, J lost 5 bases, and 6 bases stayed unmatched. CDR3 sequence reads: CASSPGTSGSHEQYF. CDR3 nucleotides: TGTGCCAGCTCACCCGGAACTAGCGGGAGCCACGAGCAGTACTTC.

CDR3 protein: CASSLSGGQDNEQFF. The CDR3 nucleotides are TGTGCCAGCAGCTTATCAGGGGGTCAAGACAATGAGCAGTTCTTC. This chain joins TRBV7-2 and TRBJ2-1; 7 bases are a match to TRBD1. The ends lost 2 bases at V and 5 bases at J; junction bases unmatched: 6. This CDR3 is 15 amino acids long. Germline V CDR1 and CDR2: SGHTA, FQGNSA.

The chain couples TRBV19 to TRBJ1-5, with D unresolved. V lost 3 bases to trimming and J lost 1 base, with 13 bases between them. The CDR3 is 16 residues long. Germline V lookup: CDR1 LNHDA, CDR2 SQIVND (reference sequence). DNA for the CDR3: TGTGCCAGTAGTATCCGGTCGGTACGGAGCAATCAGCCCCAGCATTTT. It encodes CASSIRSVRSNQPQHF.

The chain employs TRBV5-6 and TRBJ1-1; tentatively, D is TRBD1 (5 bases). V gave up 4 bases and J gave up 0 bases, with 16 bases separating them. Germline CDR1 is SGHDT and CDR2 is YYEEEE. This CDR3 contains 16 residues. The CDR3 region is CASSDGRGGMNTEAFF. Here the CDR3 DNA reads TGTGCCAGCAGCGACGGACGTGGGGGGATGAACACTGAAGCTTTCTTT.

Points on this clone: The same CDR3 arises from other DNA sequences in this sample as well. The chain employs TRBV28 and TRBJ2-2; D might be TRBD2 (6 bases). Trimming removed 2 bases from V and 6 bases from J, with 13 bases in between. Germline values: CDR1 MDHEN, CDR2 SYDVKM. The CDR3 sequence is 15 residues long. The CDR3 nucleotides are TGTGCCAGCAGTTTAACCGGCGGGGCGTCCGGGGAGCTGTTTTTT. This encodes CASSLTGGASGELFF.

The chain has TRBV6-1 and TRBJ2-2; D is perhaps TRBD2 (5 bases). The CDR3 length is 14 residues. V was trimmed by 7 bases and J by 6 bases, leaving 15 bases between them. Germline CDR1 and CDR2: MNHNS and SASEGT. CDR3 amino acids: CASIFEGSAGELFF. The CDR3, as DNA: TGTGCCAGCATCTTTGAGGGTTCCGCCGGGGAGCTGTTTTTT.